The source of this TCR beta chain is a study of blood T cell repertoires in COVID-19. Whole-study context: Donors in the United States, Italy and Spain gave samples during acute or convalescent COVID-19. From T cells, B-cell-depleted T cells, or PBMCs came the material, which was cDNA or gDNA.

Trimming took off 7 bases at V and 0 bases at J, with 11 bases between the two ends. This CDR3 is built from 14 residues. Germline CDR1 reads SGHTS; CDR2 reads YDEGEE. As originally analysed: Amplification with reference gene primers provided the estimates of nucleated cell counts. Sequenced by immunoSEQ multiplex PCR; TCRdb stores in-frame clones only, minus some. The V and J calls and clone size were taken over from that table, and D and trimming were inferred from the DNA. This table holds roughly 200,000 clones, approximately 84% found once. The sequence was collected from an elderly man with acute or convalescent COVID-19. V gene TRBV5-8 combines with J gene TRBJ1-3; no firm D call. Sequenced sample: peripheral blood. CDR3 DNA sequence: TGTGCCAGCCCGCCCCGGGGCTCTGGAAACACCATATATTTT. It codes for CASPPRGSGNTIYF.